This passage covers 8 T cell receptor beta chains from one sample sequenced in a study of blood T cell repertoires in COVID-19. The data were produced by immunoSEQ multiplex PCR, yet TCRdb's version contains in-frame clones alone and is incomplete. The sample has about 150,000 clones, over 60% seen once. Material: peripheral blood. These receptors were collected from a man older than 75 with acute or convalescent COVID-19.

The rearrangement links TRBV24-1 to TRBJ2-1; D might be TRBD1 (5 bases). This CDR3 has 12 amino acids. Trimming shortened V by 7 bases and J by 8 bases, and 11 bases separated the two germline ends. The germline CDR1 and CDR2 sequences are KGHDR and SFDVKD. CDR3 amino acids: CATSSGWDEQFF. In DNA form, the CDR3 reads TGTGCCACCAGCTCAGGGTGGGATGAGCAGTTCTTC.

The genes are TRBV5-4 and TRBJ2-2, with TRBD2 matching 13 bases. V dropped 4 bases and J dropped 5; count of bases not matched to a gene: 2. The CDR3 is 15 residues long. CDR1 SGHNT and CDR2 YYREEE come from the germline V gene (reference sequence). The chain's CDR3 is CASSRLAGGTGELFF. DNA of the CDR3: TGTGCCAGCAGCCGACTAGCGGGGGGTACCGGGGAGCTGTTTTTT.

This clone was observed once. V gene TRBV3-1 (or the pseudogene TRBV3-2) combines with J gene TRBJ2-1; 11 bases match TRBD2. CDR3 size: 17 residues. Germline assignment: CDR1 LGHDT and CDR2 YNNKEL (reference sequence). Trimming removed 4 bases from V and 7 bases from J; junction bases left unmatched: 12. The CDR3 nucleotides read TGTGCCAGCAGCCGTCGGTCTAGCGGGGGGATCGAAAATGAGCAGTTCTTC. This gives the protein CASSRRSSGGIENEQFF.

The chain is built from TRBV10-2 and TRBJ1-2; 8 bases align to TRBD1. Per germline, CDR1 WSHSY and CDR2 SAAADI. The junction had 3 bases not matched to a gene; V was cut back by 6 bases and J by 6 bases. The CDR3 has 12 amino acids. CDR3 sequence reads: CASRVDRDGYTF. CDR3 bases: TGCGCCAGCAGGGTGGACAGGGATGGCTACACCTTC.

This chain joins TRBV29-1 and TRBJ2-7; a possible D gene is TRBD2 (5 bases). V lost 3 bases and J lost 4, with 16 bases in between. The length of the CDR3 is 14 residues. In germline, CDR1 is SQVTM, CDR2 ANQGSEA. The CDR3 DNA reads TGCAGCGTTGAGCTCGGGCTCGCGGGTTACGAGCAGTACTTC. Encoded protein: CSVELGLAGYEQYF.

The rearrangement joins TRBV6-5 to TRBJ2-7; D possibly corresponds to TRBD2 (5 bases). Trimming removed 4 bases at V and 2 bases at J, with 15 bases between. Germline CDR1 MNHEY, CDR2 SVGAGI. CDR3 length: 15 residues. The CDR3 sequence is CASSSGGPGTYEQYV. In nucleotides, the CDR3 is TGTGCCAGCAGTTCAGGAGGCCCGGGAACCTACGAGCAGTACGTC.

The gene calls are TRBV7-3 and TRBJ2-5, with 7 bases that match TRBD1. The CDR3 consists of 15 residues. Germline V gene sequence: CDR1 SGHTA, CDR2 FQGTGA. Losses at the gene ends were 4 bases for V and 5 bases for J; bases not matched to a gene: 10. The CDR3 loop is CASSSNRGAGETQYF. The CDR3 DNA is TGTGCCAGCAGCTCAAACAGGGGCGCGGGTGAGACCCAGTACTTC.

V usage is TRBV5-1 and J usage is TRBJ2-1; TRBD1 agrees at 9 bases. V lost 1 base to trimming and J lost 3 bases; unmatched junction nucleotides: 5. The CDR3 totals 16 residues. Per germline, CDR1 SGHRS and CDR2 YFSETQ. The CDR3 here is CASSLRRQGVYNEQFF. Here the CDR3 DNA reads TGCGCCAGCAGCTTGAGGAGACAGGGGGTCTACAATGAGCAGTTCTTC.